This TCR beta chain comes out of a study of shared clonotypes between healthy human individuals. In this sample, this clone turned up a few times. Its target is unknown. Findings and caveats of the study: The study sampled only blood, and tissue repertoires likely differ.

Per the original methods: Filtering differed since immunoSEQ provided only junctions, with no quality scores. The assay was immunoSEQ multiplex PCR, and TCRdb's table has in-frame clones only and misses some. V and J calls and clone size are as listed in that table; D and trimming were resolved from the DNA. The sample shows about 980,000 clones, over 75% of them seen only once. Trimming cost V 3 bases and J 8 bases; bases outside gene matches: 8. The CDR3 is made up of 13 amino acids. Germline-derived CDR1 and CDR2 are GTSNPN and SVGIG (reference sequence). This chain connects TRBV30 to TRBJ2-3; 7 nucleotides line up with TRBD2. The clonotype comes from a young man in good health. The source material was memory CD4+ T cells sorted from blood. Indicated subset: CD45RA-negative fraction. The CDR3 sequence is CAWSITRLATQYF. The DNA of the CDR3 is TGTGCCTGGAGCATTACTCGACTAGCTACGCAGTATTTT.